This T cell receptor beta chain was captured in a study of T cells in Graves' hyperthyroidism and ophthalmopathy. RNA transcripts served as the template for amplifying TCR beta CDR3 regions. The TCR CDR3 first-round RT-PCR relied on the HTBI primer set. TCRdb itself ran the multiplex PCR reads through MiXCR, one entry per CDR3 protein. The sample lists 600,000 to 650,000 distinct CDR3 sequences; around 21% were seen once. Germline V gene sequence: CDR1 DFQATT, CDR2 SNEGSKA (reference sequence). The trim removed 1 base at V and 5 bases at J, leaving 7 bases unmatched. This CDR3 comprises 14 residues. Patients showing uncontrolled infection, other autoimmune disease, pregnancy or lactation were ineligible. This clonotype turned up a few times.

This clonotype was obtained from a man under 40 with Graves' ophthalmopathy. The chain couples TRBV20-1 to TRBJ2-7; 8 nucleotides align to TRBD2. Material for sequencing was blood. This chain's CDR3 is CSARVDGRADEQYF. The CDR3 DNA is TGCAGTGCTAGAGTTGACGGGAGGGCCGACGAGCAGTACTTC.